The rows below give T cell receptor beta chains drawn from one sample of a study of blood T cell repertoires in COVID-19. TCRdb's copy holds only in-frame clones and misses some; the assay was immunoSEQ multiplex PCR. The sample has some 140,000 clones; roughly 78% are singletons. The source material was peripheral blood. The receptors were sampled from a man between 60 and 75 years old with acute or convalescent COVID-19. The CDR3 runs from the conserved cysteine through the conserved F or W. Fields, in order: J gene, clone size, V gene, CDR3 protein. Clone size is given for some rows only: seen once, a few or many times, or a class if the clone is expanded.

J: TRBJ1-1
size: NA
V: TRBV28
CDR3: CASSGRKANTEAFF

J: TRBJ2-7
size: few
V: TRBV7-2
CDR3: CASSLGDSGSYEQYF

J: TRBJ2-1
size: NA
V: TRBV18
CDR3: CASSPPNTSGGLFF

J: TRBJ2-3
size: once
V: TRBV3-1/TRBV3-2
CDR3: CASSQGDSRHTDTQYF

J: TRBJ1-2
size: few
V: TRBV28
CDR3: CASSSTRGYTF

J: TRBJ2-7
size: NA
V: TRBV7-3
CDR3: CASSLTGQGRGEQYF

J: TRBJ2-7
size: NA
V: TRBV4-1
CDR3: CASSPRALDEQYF

J: TRBJ2-1
size: once
V: TRBV4-3
CDR3: CASSQGFLAGTNNEQFF

J: TRBJ1-2
size: NA
V: TRBV27
CDR3: CASSSTGTSSGYTF

J: TRBJ2-3
size: NA
V: TRBV4-3
CDR3: CASSQSGATDTQYF

J: TRBJ2-2
size: NA
V: TRBV19
CDR3: CASTPIPGNTGELFF

J: TRBJ1-1
size: few
V: TRBV11-2
CDR3: CASSQQGNTEAFF